Listed below are T cell receptor beta chains from one sample, sequenced in a study of molecular identifiers for immune sequencing clone quantification. TCRdb re-analysed the PCR reads in MiXCR, keeping a single row per CDR3 protein. Found here are roughly 65,000 distinct CDR3 sequences, under 20% of them singletons; the top ten hold about 1.5%. The sample comprised naive CD8+ T cells from blood, with Jurkat cell RNA spiked in. These TCRs come from a human donor in good health. Some libraries in this study had Jurkat cell RNA spiked in. Each CDR3 is given with its conserved first and last residue. The D gene is left open where the match is weak. Size tells how often a clone was seen (once, few, many) or the class of an expanded clone, and some rows leave it out.

18	TRBV7-2	TRBJ2-7	TRBD2	many	TGTGCCAGCAGCTTAACCGGGACTAGCGGACTCGTATACTACGAGCAGTACTTC	CASSLTGTSGLVYYEQYF
16	TRBV14	TRBJ1-1	NA	few	TGTGCCAGCAGCCAAGTCCCCTCCGGGGGGTACACTGAAGCTCTCTTT	CASSQVPSGGYTEALF
15	TRBV11-2	TRBJ1-3	NA	many	TGTGCCAGCAGCCGGGACTTTTCGAACGGAAACACCATATATTTT	CASSRDFSNGNTIYF
16	TRBV4-1	TRBJ1-6	NA	many	TGCGCCAGCAGCCAAGAGTACGCCCAGAGAAATTCACCCCTCCACTTT	CASSQEYAQRNSPLHF
13	TRBV7-8	TRBJ2-3	NA	NA	TGTGCCAGCAGCTTAGCTTCCCGGGATACGCAGTATTTT	CASSLASRDTQYF
12	TRBV29-1	TRBJ1-1	TRBD1	many	TGCAGCGGATCAGGGGGCCTCACTGAAGCTTTCTTT	CSGSGGLTEAFF
18	TRBV27	TRBJ2-3	TRBD2	few	TGTGCCAGCAGTTTATCACTCCCGGGACTAGCGGGCACAGATACGCAGTATTTT	CASSLSLPGLAGTDTQYF
15	TRBV5-5	TRBJ2-1	TRBD1	few	TGTGCCAGCTACCCCGGGACAGGGAATTTTAATGAGCAGTTCTTC	CASYPGTGNFNEQFF
10	TRBV29-1	TRBJ1-1	NA	NA	TGCAGCGGCCACAGGGTTGAAGCTTCCTTT	CSGHRVEASF
14	TRBV4-1	TRBJ1-4	TRBD1	NA	TGCGCCAGCAGCAACCGGGACAGGGCTGAAAAACTGTTTTTT	CASSNRDRAEKLFF
18	TRBV12-3/TRBV12-4	TRBJ2-1	TRBD2	NA	TGTGCCAGCAGTGAGACTAGCGGGGAATTTAGCTCCTACAATGAGCAGTTCTTC	CASSETSGEFSSYNEQFF
14	TRBV6-6	TRBJ1-5	NA	many	TGTGCCAGCTGGGTATCGGGGGGCAATCAGCCCCAGCATTTT	CASWVSGGNQPQHF
15	TRBV4-2	TRBJ2-5	NA	many	TGTGCCAGCAGCCAAGATCTGCGGGATCAAGAGACCCAGTACTTC	CASSQDLRDQETQYF
14	TRBV30	TRBJ1-5	TRBD1	many	TGTGCCTGGAACAGCATAGGGGGCGCGGAGCCCCAGCATTTT	CAWNSIGGAEPQHF
16	TRBV7-9	TRBJ2-7	TRBD2	NA	TGTGCCAGCAGCTTATTTGGTCTAGCGGGGGGCCCCGAGCAGTACTTC	CASSLFGLAGGPEQYF
14	TRBV7-9	TRBJ2-2	NA	many	TGTGCCAGCAGCTTCGTCCAGAACACCGGGGAGCTGTTTTTT	CASSFVQNTGELFF
15	TRBV5-1	TRBJ2-7	TRBD1	many	TGCGCCAGCAGCTTGGAGACAGGGGGGTTCTCCGAGCAGTACTTC	CASSLETGGFSEQYF
13	TRBV29-1	TRBJ2-1	NA	few	TGCAGCGTCCGTTTGGTGGACTCCAATGAGCAGTTCTTC	CSVRLVDSNEQFF
16	TRBV7-9	TRBJ2-5	TRBD1	many	TGTGCCAGCAGCTTATCAGGGACAGCGACCCAAGAGACCCAGTACTTC	CASSLSGTATQETQYF
11	TRBV11-2	TRBJ2-5	NA	NA	TGTGCCGGCAGCTACCAAGAGACCCAGTACTTC	CAGSYQETQYF
16	TRBV7-8	TRBJ2-2	TRBD1	few	TGTGCCAGCAGCCCGACCGGGACAGGGGGCTCCGGGGAGCTGTTTTTT	CASSPTGTGGSGELFF
17	TRBV5-6	TRBJ2-3	NA	few	TGTGCCAGCAGCTTGGGGACCCTAGTGACTAGCACAGATACGCAGTATTTT	CASSLGTLVTSTDTQYF
15	TRBV7-6	TRBJ2-3	TRBD2	many	TGTGCCAGCAGCACCTTAGCGGGGAGCACAGATACGCAGTATTTT	CASSTLAGSTDTQYF